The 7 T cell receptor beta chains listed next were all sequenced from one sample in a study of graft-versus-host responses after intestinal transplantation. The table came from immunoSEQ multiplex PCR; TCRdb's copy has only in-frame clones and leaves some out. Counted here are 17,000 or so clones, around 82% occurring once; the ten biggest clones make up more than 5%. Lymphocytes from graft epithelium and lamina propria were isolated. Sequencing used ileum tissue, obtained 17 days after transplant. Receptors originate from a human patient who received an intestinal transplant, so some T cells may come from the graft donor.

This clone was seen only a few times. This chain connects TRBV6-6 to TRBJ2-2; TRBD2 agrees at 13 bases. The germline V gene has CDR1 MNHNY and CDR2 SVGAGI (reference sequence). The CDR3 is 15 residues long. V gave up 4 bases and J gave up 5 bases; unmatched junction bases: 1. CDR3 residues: CASSWTSGRTGELFF. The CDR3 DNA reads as TGTGCCAGCAGTTGGACTAGCGGGAGAACCGGGGAGCTGTTTTTT.

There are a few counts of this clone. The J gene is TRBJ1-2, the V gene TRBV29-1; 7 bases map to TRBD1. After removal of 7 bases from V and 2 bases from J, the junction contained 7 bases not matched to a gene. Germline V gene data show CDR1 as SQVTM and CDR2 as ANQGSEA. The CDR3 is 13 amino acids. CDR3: CSAEDRVNYGYTF. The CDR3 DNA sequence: TGCAGCGCCGAAGACAGGGTCAACTATGGCTACACCTTC.

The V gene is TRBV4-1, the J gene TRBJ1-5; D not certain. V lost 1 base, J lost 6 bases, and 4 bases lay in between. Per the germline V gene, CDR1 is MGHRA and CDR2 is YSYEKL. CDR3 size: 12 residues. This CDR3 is CASSQVGQPQHF. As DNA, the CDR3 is TGCGCCAGCAGCCAAGTCGGTCAGCCCCAGCATTTT.

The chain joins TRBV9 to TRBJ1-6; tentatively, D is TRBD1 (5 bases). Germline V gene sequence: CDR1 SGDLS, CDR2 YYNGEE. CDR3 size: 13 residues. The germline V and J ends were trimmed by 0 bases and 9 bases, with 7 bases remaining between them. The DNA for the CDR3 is TGTGCCAGCAGCGTAGGAAGGGGTTCACCCCTCCACTTT. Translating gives CASSVGRGSPLHF.

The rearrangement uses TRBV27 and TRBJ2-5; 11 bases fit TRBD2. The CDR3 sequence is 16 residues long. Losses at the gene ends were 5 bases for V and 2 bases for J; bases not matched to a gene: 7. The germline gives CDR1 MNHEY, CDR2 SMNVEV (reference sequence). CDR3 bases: TGTGCCAGCAGTCCGCGACTAGCGGGGTTTCAAGAGACCCAGTACTTC. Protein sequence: CASSPRLAGFQETQYF.

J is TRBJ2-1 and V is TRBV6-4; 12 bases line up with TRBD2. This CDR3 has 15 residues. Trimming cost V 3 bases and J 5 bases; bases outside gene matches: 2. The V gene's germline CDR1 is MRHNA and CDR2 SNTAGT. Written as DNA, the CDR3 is TGTGCCAGCAGTGAAGGACTAGCGGGACACAATGAGCAGTTCTTC. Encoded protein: CASSEGLAGHNEQFF.

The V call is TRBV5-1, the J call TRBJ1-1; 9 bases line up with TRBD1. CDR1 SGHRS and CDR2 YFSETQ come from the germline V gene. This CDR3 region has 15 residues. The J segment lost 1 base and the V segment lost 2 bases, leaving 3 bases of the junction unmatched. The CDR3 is CASSFTGGGNTEAFF. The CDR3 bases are TGCGCCAGCAGCTTTACAGGGGGCGGGAACACTGAAGCTTTCTTT. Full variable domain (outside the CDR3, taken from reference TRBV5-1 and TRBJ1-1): KAGVTQTPRYLIKTRGQQVTLSCSPISGHRSVSWYQQTPGQGLQFLFEYFSETQRNKGNFPGRFSGRQFSNSRSEMNVSTLELGDSALYLCASSFTGGGNTEAFFGQGTRLTVV.